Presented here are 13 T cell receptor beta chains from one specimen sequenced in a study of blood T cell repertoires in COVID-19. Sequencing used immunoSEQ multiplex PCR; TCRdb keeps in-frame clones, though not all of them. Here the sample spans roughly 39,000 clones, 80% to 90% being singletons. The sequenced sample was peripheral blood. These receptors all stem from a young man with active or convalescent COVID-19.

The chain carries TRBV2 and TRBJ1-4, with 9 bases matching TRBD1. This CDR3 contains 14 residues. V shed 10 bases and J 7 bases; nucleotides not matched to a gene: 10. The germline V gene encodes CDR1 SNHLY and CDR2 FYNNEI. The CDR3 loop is CATVPGTGFEKLFF. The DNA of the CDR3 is TGTGCCACCGTTCCCGGGACAGGGTTTGAAAAACTGTTTTTT.

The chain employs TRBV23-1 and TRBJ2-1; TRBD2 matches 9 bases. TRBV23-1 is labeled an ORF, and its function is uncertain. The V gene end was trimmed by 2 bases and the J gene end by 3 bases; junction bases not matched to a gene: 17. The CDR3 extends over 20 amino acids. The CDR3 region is CASSQGYLLGLAGIYNEQFF. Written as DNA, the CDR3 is TGCGCCAGCAGTCAAGGATATTTATTGGGTCTAGCGGGAATCTACAATGAGCAGTTCTTC.

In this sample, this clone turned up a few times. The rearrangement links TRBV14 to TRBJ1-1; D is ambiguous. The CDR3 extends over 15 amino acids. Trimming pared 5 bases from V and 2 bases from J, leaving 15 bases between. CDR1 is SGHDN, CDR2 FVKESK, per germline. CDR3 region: CASSVTDFGNTEAFF. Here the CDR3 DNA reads TGTGCCAGCAGCGTAACGGACTTTGGAAACACTGAAGCTTTCTTT.

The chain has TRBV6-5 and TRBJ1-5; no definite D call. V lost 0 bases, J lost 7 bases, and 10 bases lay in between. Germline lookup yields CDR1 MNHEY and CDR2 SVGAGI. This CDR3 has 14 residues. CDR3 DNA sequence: TGTGCCAGCAGTTACTCGGAGGTATTCCAGCCCCAGCATTTT. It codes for CASSYSEVFQPQHF.

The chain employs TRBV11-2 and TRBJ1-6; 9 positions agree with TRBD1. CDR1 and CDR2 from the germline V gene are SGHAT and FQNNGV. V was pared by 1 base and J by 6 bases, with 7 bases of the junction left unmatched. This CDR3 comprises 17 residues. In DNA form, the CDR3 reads TGTGCCAGCAGCTTAGTCGGACAGGGGTTATTTAATTCACCCCTCCACTTT. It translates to CASSLVGQGLFNSPLHF.

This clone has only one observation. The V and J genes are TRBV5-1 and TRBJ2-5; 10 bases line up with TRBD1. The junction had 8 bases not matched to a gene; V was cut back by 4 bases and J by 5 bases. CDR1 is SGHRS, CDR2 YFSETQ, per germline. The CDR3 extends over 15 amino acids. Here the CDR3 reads CASSPRTGGVETQYF. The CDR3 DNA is TGCGCCAGCAGCCCCAGGACAGGGGGGGTGGAGACCCAGTACTTC.

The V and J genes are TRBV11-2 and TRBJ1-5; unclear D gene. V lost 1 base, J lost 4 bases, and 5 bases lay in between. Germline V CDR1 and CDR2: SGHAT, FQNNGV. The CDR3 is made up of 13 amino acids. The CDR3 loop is CASSLGRNQPQHF. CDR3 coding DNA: TGTGCCAGCAGCTTAGGTCGGAATCAGCCCCAGCATTTT.

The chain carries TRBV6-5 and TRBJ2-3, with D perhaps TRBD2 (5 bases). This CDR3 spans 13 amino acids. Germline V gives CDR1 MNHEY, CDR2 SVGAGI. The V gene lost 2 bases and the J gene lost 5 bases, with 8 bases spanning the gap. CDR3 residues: CASSYVGGDTQYF. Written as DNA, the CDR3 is TGTGCCAGCAGTTACGTAGGAGGAGATACGCAGTATTTT.

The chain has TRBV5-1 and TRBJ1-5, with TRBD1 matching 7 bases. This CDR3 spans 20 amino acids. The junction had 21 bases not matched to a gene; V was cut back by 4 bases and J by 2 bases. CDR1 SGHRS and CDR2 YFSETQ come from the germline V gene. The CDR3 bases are TGCGCCAGCAGCCTCCTGGTTGACAGGGTGAAGGTCTGGGGCAATCAGCCCCAGCATTTT. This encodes CASSLLVDRVKVWGNQPQHF.

The CDR3 sequence: CAISEGQNYGYTF. CDR3 coding DNA: TGTGCCATCAGTGAGGGACAGAACTATGGCTACACCTTC. V usage is TRBV10-3 and J usage is TRBJ1-2, with D possibly matching TRBD1 (6 bases). The V gene lost 2 bases and the J gene lost 2 bases, with 6 bases spanning the gap. The CDR3 is 13 residues long. From germline, CDR1 is ENHRY and CDR2 SYGVKD.

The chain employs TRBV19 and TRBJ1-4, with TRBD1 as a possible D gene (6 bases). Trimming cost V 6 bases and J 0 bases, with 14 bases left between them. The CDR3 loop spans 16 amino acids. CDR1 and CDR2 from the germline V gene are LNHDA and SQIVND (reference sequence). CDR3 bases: TGTGCCAGTAGCCCTGGACAGAGGGCAACTAATGAAAAACTGTTTTTT. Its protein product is CASSPGQRATNEKLFF.

Here the CDR3 DNA reads TGTGCCAGCAGTGGTCTTATCTCCTACGAGCAGTACGTC. Translated: CASSGLISYEQYV. V gene TRBV2 combines with J gene TRBJ2-7; no definite D call. CDR3 length: 13 amino acids. With 4 bases removed from V and 0 bases from J, the gap between germline ends came to 7 bases. Germline assignment: CDR1 SNHLY and CDR2 FYNNEI.

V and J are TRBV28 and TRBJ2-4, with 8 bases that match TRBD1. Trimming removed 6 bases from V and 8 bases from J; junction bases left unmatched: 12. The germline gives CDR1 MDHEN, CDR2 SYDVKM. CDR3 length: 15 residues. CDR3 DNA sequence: TGTGCCAGCAGCCGACCGGACAGGGATGCCGACATTCAGTACTTC. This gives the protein CASSRPDRDADIQYF.